This passage covers 27 T cell receptor beta chains from one sample sequenced in a study of human thymus T cells. Data came from immunoSEQ multiplex PCR; TCRdb stores just in-frame clones and leaves some out. This table holds approximately 46,000 clones, about 95% found once. Sequences were obtained from blood. The source of these receptors is a girl under two years old with a congenital heart defect but otherwise immunologically healthy.

The chain links TRBV5-1 to TRBJ2-1, with 11 bases matching TRBD2. This CDR3 contains 15 residues. Germline loops: CDR1 SGHRS, CDR2 YFSETQ. The junction had 6 bases not matched to a gene; V was cut back by 4 bases and J by 6 bases. The CDR3 bases are TGCGCCAGCAGCCACCCGGGACTAGCGGTCAATGAGCAGTTCTTC. It encodes CASSHPGLAVNEQFF.

This rearrangement joins TRBV2 to TRBJ2-3; perhaps D is TRBD1 or TRBD2 (5 bases each). The V gene lost 7 bases and the J gene lost 1 base, with 12 bases spanning the gap. The germline V gene encodes CDR1 SNHLY and CDR2 FYNNEI. The CDR3 covers 14 residues. The CDR3, as DNA: TGTGCCAGCAACGGGGCGTTTGGCACAGATACGCAGTATTTT. It encodes CASNGAFGTDTQYF. Full variable domain (missing parts from reference TRBV2 and TRBJ2-3): EPEVTQTPSHQVTQMGQEVILRCVPISNHLYFYWYRQILGQKVEFLVSFYNNEISEKSEIFDDQFSVERPDGSNFTLKIRSTKLEDSAMYFCASNGAFGTDTQYFGPGTRLTVL.

This sequence joins TRBV2 and TRBJ2-2, with 10 bases that match TRBD2. The junction had 13 bases not matched to a gene; V was cut back by 7 bases and J by 5 bases. The CDR3 runs to 17 residues. CDR1 is SNHLY, CDR2 FYNNEI, per germline. The CDR3: CASMWLAGVIVTGELFF. CDR3 DNA sequence: TGTGCCAGCATGTGGCTAGCGGGAGTAATAGTAACCGGGGAGCTGTTTTTT.

The chain carries TRBV4-1 and TRBJ2-7; weak D call: TRBD2 (6 bases). The V gene's germline CDR1 is MGHRA and CDR2 YSYEKL. The CDR3 has 16 residues. V lost 2 bases, J lost 4 bases, and 18 bases lay in between. CDR3 nucleotide sequence: TGCGCCAGCAGCCAACTCTTTGGGGACTCGCCATACGAGCAGTACTTC. Translated: CASSQLFGDSPYEQYF.

The chain is built from TRBV11-2 and TRBJ2-3; 8 positions agree with TRBD2. J was trimmed by 8 bases and V by 3 bases; bases with no gene match: 7. The CDR3 runs to 14 residues. Per germline, CDR1 SGHAT and CDR2 FQNNGV. CDR3 DNA: TGTGCCAGCAGCTTCAGCGGGAGAAAAATTACGCAGTATTTT. It specifies CASSFSGRKITQYF. Full variable domain (missing parts from reference TRBV11-2 and TRBJ2-3): EAGVAQSPRYKIIEKRQSVAFWCNPISGHATLYWYQQILGQGPKLLIQFQNNGVVDDSQLPKDRFSAERLKGVDSTLKIQPAKLEDSAVYLCASSFSGRKITQYFGPGTRLTVL.

Concerning this clone itself: Relative to the germline gene, one junction end is altered; a read error may explain this. This rearrangement joins TRBV7-9 to TRBJ1-5; no reliable D call. Germline loops: CDR1 SEHNR, CDR2 FQNEAQ (reference sequence). This CDR3 comprises 13 residues. CDR3 DNA sequence: TGTGCCAGCAGCATAGCCGGCGGTCAGCCCCAGCATTTT. This sequence encodes CASSIAGGQPQHF.

This clone has just one count. This chain uses TRBV30 with TRBJ1-1; TRBD1 is a possible D gene (5 bases). This CDR3 is 12 amino acids long. Trimming pared 5 bases from V and 4 bases from J, leaving 11 bases between. Germline V CDR1 and CDR2: GTSNPN, SVGIG (reference sequence). CDR3 coding DNA: TGTGCCTGGGTGCCAAGGGGCACTGAAGCTTTCTTT. Its translation: CAWVPRGTEAFF.

The chain uses TRBV5-4 and TRBJ2-1; no reliable D call. Trimming shortened V by 2 bases and J by 6 bases, and 3 bases separated the two germline ends. CDR3 length equals 11 residues. Germline CDR1 is SGHNT and CDR2 is YYREEE (reference sequence). The CDR3 DNA follows: TGTGCCAGCAGCTTTATCAATGAGCAGTTCTTC. It is translated as CASSFINEQFF. The whole variable domain, filled in from reference TRBV5-4 and TRBJ2-1, reads ETGVTQSPTHLIKTRGQQVTLRCSSQSGHNTVSWYQQALGQGPQFIFQYYREEENGRGNFPPRFSGLQFPNYSSELNVNALELDDSALYLCASSFINEQFFGPGTRLTVL.

The chain combines TRBV7-2 with TRBJ1-2, with 7 positions matching TRBD1. CDR1 SGHTA and CDR2 FQGNSA come from the germline V gene. Trimming at V came to 3 bases and at J to 6 bases, leaving 16 bases not matched to a gene. The CDR3 is made up of 17 amino acids. CDR3 DNA: TGTGCCAGCAGCTTCCCTAAGCAGGGGGTCCCAAAGGATGGCTACACCTTC. This translates into CASSFPKQGVPKDGYTF.

A few counts support this clone. The chain is built from TRBV30 and TRBJ1-1, with D unresolved. The CDR3 length is 13 residues. Trimming removed 0 bases at V and 1 base at J, with 6 bases between. Germline V lookup: CDR1 GTSNPN, CDR2 SVGIG (reference sequence). CDR3 bases: TGTGCCTGGAGTGTACTGGGGAACACTGAAGCTTTCTTT. Encoded protein: CAWSVLGNTEAFF. Full variable domain (outside the CDR3, taken from reference TRBV30 and TRBJ1-1): SQTIHQWPATLVQPVGSPLSLECTVEGTSNPNLYWYRQAAGRGLQLLFYSVGIGQISSEVPQNLSASRPQDRQFILSSKKLLLSDSGFYLCAWSVLGNTEAFFGQGTRLTVV.

The V call is TRBV5-1, the J call TRBJ2-7; D remains unclear. Germline loops: CDR1 SGHRS, CDR2 YFSETQ. V lost 7 bases and J lost 0, with 8 bases in between. This CDR3 is built from 12 residues. CDR3 region: CASSSLSYEQYF. The CDR3, as DNA: TGCGCCAGCTCCAGTCTCTCCTACGAGCAGTACTTC.

This CDR3 reads CASSLAGTGRWETQYF. CDR3 coding DNA: TGCGCCAGCAGCTTGGCCGGTACAGGGCGTTGGGAGACCCAGTACTTC. The V gene is TRBV5-1, the J gene TRBJ2-5, with a weak D call TRBD1 (6 bases). The CDR3 runs to 16 residues. Germline values: CDR1 SGHRS, CDR2 YFSETQ. Trimming took off 0 bases at V and 5 bases at J, with 17 bases between the two ends.

V usage is TRBV27 and J usage is TRBJ2-3, with unresolved D. CDR3 length: 15 residues. Germline V gene data show CDR1 as MNHEY and CDR2 as SMNVEV (reference sequence). Trimming pared 6 bases from V and 6 bases from J, leaving 19 bases between. Here the CDR3 reads CASSSRPAYPDTQYF. DNA of the CDR3: TGTGCCAGCAGCTCGAGACCGGCTTATCCGGATACGCAGTATTTT.

V gene TRBV20-1 combines with J gene TRBJ2-1; D is unresolved. V gave up 2 bases and J gave up 7 bases, with 3 bases separating them. The germline gives CDR1 DFQATT, CDR2 SNEGSKA (reference sequence). The CDR3 extends over 10 amino acids. CDR3 region: CSARFNEQFF. DNA of the CDR3: TGCAGTGCTAGATTTAATGAGCAGTTCTTC.

V and J are TRBV25-1 and TRBJ2-5; 9 nucleotides agree with TRBD2. The CDR3 length is 16 residues. CDR1 is MGHDK and CDR2 is SYGVNS in the germline V gene. V lost 1 base, J lost 3 bases, and 6 bases stayed unmatched. Here the CDR3 reads CASSEWLAGRKETQYF. For the CDR3, the DNA is TGTGCCAGCAGTGAATGGCTAGCGGGAAGGAAAGAGACCCAGTACTTC.

This clone was counted once. The rearrangement uses TRBV6-5 and TRBJ1-1; TRBD1 might be the D (5 bases). Trimming shortened V by 4 bases and J by 4 bases, and 16 bases separated the two germline ends. The CDR3 totals 15 residues. The germline V gene encodes CDR1 MNHEY and CDR2 SVGAGI. The CDR3 sequence is CASSFLGARGTEAFF. The DNA of the CDR3 is TGTGCCAGCAGTTTCCTCGGGGCGCGGGGCACTGAAGCTTTCTTT.

The V call is TRBV27, the J call TRBJ2-4, with D tentatively TRBD2 (6 bases). Germline-derived CDR1 and CDR2 are MNHEY and SMNVEV (reference sequence). V was clipped by 8 bases and J by 3 bases, with 17 bases between them. The CDR3 totals 15 residues. The CDR3 coding sequence is TGTGCCAGCCGCACGGGAGATTTGGGCAAAAACATTCAGTACTTC. As protein: CASRTGDLGKNIQYF.

The chain joins TRBV11-1 to TRBJ2-7; D unclear. Germline V gives CDR1 SGHAT, CDR2 FQDESV (reference sequence). The CDR3 covers 13 residues. The V end was cut by 3 bases, the J end by 2 bases, with 8 bases between. As DNA, the CDR3 is TGTGCCAGCAGCTTCACAACGCCCTACGAGCAGTACTTC. Translated, it gives CASSFTTPYEQYF.

The J gene is TRBJ1-5, the V gene TRBV5-1; the D is unclear. The CDR3 consists of 13 residues. Per germline, CDR1 SGHRS and CDR2 YFSETQ. V was trimmed by 0 bases and J by 5 bases, leaving 6 bases between them. CDR3 bases: TGCGCCAGCAGCTTGGACACCGATCAGCCCCAGCATTTT. Amino acid sequence: CASSLDTDQPQHF.

The chain recombines TRBV6-5 with TRBJ1-1; TRBD1 is a possible D gene (6 bases). This CDR3 has 14 residues. CDR1 MNHEY and CDR2 SVGAGI come from the germline V gene. Trimming shortened V by 6 bases and J by 7 bases, and 18 bases separated the two germline ends. In DNA, the CDR3 is TGTGCCAGCAGCCAAGGGTACAGGGTAGTTGAAGCTTTCTTT. Its protein is CASSQGYRVVEAFF.

The chain has TRBV10-3 and TRBJ2-7, with unresolved D. This CDR3 spans 14 amino acids. Trimming took 4 bases from V and 2 from J, leaving 12 bases between them. The germline V gene has CDR1 ENHRY and CDR2 SYGVKD. The chain's CDR3 is CAISAGRLAYEQYF. The CDR3 DNA is TGTGCCATCAGTGCTGGACGGCTGGCCTACGAGCAGTACTTC.

The chain combines TRBV7-2 with TRBJ2-3, with D possibly matching TRBD2 (6 bases). Trimming pared 2 bases from V and 1 base from J, leaving 19 bases between. The CDR3 spans 18 residues. Germline CDR1 reads SGHTA; CDR2 reads FQGNSA. CDR3 DNA sequence: TGTGCCAGCAGCTTATTTCGGGGGAGCCCTCTTCGCACAGATACGCAGTATTTT. The encoded protein is CASSLFRGSPLRTDTQYF.

The chain links TRBV18 to TRBJ2-3; no reliable D call. Germline-derived CDR1 and CDR2 are KGHSH and LQKENI. The CDR3 covers 12 residues. Trimming removed 6 bases from V and 5 bases from J, with 9 bases in between. In nucleotides, the CDR3 is TGTGCCAGCTCTGGGGATGGAGATACGCAGTATTTT. It is translated as CASSGDGDTQYF.

The chain uses TRBV6-4 and TRBJ2-1; TRBD2 matches 8 bases. Unmatched junction bases numbered 9, after V lost 4 bases and J lost 10 bases. This CDR3 is built from 14 residues. Germline CDR1 reads MRHNA; CDR2 reads SNTAGT. This CDR3 reads CASSAVSGKREQFF. The CDR3 DNA reads as TGTGCCAGCAGTGCGGTTAGCGGGAAAAGGGAGCAGTTCTTC.

This sequence joins TRBV6-5 and TRBJ2-7, with 10 bases matching TRBD1. The CDR3 length is 15 residues. Germline V gene data show CDR1 as MNHEY and CDR2 as SVGAGI. V shed 4 bases, J shed 3 bases, and the junction held 6 bases outside the gene matches. CDR3 amino acids: CASSSRDRGVYEQYF. In DNA, the CDR3 is TGTGCCAGCAGTTCCCGGGACAGGGGAGTCTACGAGCAGTACTTC.

The genes are TRBV5-1 and TRBJ2-5; D possibly corresponds to TRBD1 (6 bases). This CDR3 comprises 14 residues. V was shortened by 7 bases and J by 2 bases, with 15 bases between the two germline ends. Germline V gene data show CDR1 as SGHRS and CDR2 as YFSETQ. The CDR3 nucleotides are TGCGCCAGCTCAAACAACGGACAGCAAGAGACCCAGTACTTC. Protein sequence: CASSNNGQQETQYF.

The V gene is TRBV19, the J gene TRBJ1-4; D possibly corresponds to TRBD1 (6 bases). CDR1 LNHDA and CDR2 SQIVND come from the germline V gene (reference sequence). The CDR3 extends over 13 amino acids. Trimming took 10 bases from V and 8 from J, leaving 17 bases between them. This chain's CDR3 is CATSILQGEKLFF. Written as DNA, the CDR3 is TGTGCCACCTCTATCCTACAGGGAGAAAAACTGTTTTTT.